The 10 T cell receptor beta chains listed next were all sequenced from one sample in a study of cytotoxic CD8 clonotypes in ibrutinib-treated CLL. Produced via immunoSEQ multiplex PCR; TCRdb's table is partial and in-frame only. The table lists about 300,000 clones, 67% of them singletons. The material sequenced was PBMCs, taken after 36 months of ibrutinib treatment. The receptors derive from a human donor with chronic lymphocytic leukemia.

V is TRBV29-1 and J is TRBJ2-7, with D maybe TRBD1 (6 bases). The CDR3 consists of 13 residues. Germline V CDR1 and CDR2: SQVTM, ANQGSEA. V gave up 3 bases and J gave up 0 bases, with 9 bases separating them. The CDR3 here is CSVDGQNSYEQYF. The CDR3 region has the DNA TGCAGCGTTGACGGACAGAACTCCTACGAGCAGTACTTC.

V and J are TRBV10-2 and TRBJ2-3; 8 nucleotides agree with TRBD1. Per germline, CDR1 WSHSY and CDR2 SAAADI. CDR3 length: 15 amino acids. Germline trimming cut 10 bases from V and 0 bases from J; bases unmatched to any gene: 9. This chain's CDR3 is CAILRDRSSTDTQYF. The CDR3 bases are TGCGCCATCCTCCGGGACAGGAGCAGCACAGATACGCAGTATTTT.

CDR3 sequence (DNA): TGTGCCAGCAGCTTAACTAAGGGTCAGCCCCAGCATTTT. It is translated as CASSLTKGQPQHF. V gene TRBV7-3 combines with J gene TRBJ1-5, with no clear D. The CDR3 length is 13 residues. The ends were cut back, 0 bases at V and 6 bases at J, with 6 bases in the middle. CDR1 SGHTA and CDR2 FQGTGA come from the germline V gene.

V and J are TRBV10-3 and TRBJ2-5; possibly TRBD1 for D (6 bases). Trimming took off 3 bases at V and 2 bases at J, with 13 bases between the two ends. CDR3 length equals 15 residues. Germline V gene data show CDR1 as ENHRY and CDR2 as SYGVKD. CDR3 bases: TGTGCCATCAGTGAAACAGGGTCTGTACAAGAGACCCAGTACTTC. It codes for CAISETGSVQETQYF.

The chain uses TRBV10-3 and TRBJ2-2; 12 bases are a match to TRBD1. J was trimmed by 8 bases and V by 2 bases; bases with no gene match: 12. Germline-derived CDR1 and CDR2 are ENHRY and SYGVKD. The length of the CDR3 is 18 residues. The CDR3 loop is CAISEPRRDRGLHGELFF. The DNA of the CDR3 is TGTGCCATCAGTGAGCCAAGGCGGGACAGGGGGCTCCATGGGGAGCTGTTTTTT.

The chain couples TRBV18 to TRBJ2-7; D perhaps matches TRBD1 (6 bases). The germline V gene has CDR1 KGHSH and CDR2 LQKENI. This CDR3 has 13 amino acids. V lost 3 bases to trimming and J lost 3 bases, with 9 bases between them. In DNA, the CDR3 is TGTGCCAGCTCACCGGGGGCAGGCTACGAGCAGTACTTC. Translated: CASSPGAGYEQYF. The entire variable domain, with the rest obtained from reference TRBV18 and TRBJ2-7, is as follows: NAGVMQNPRHLVRRRGQEARLRCSPMKGHSHVYWYRQLPEEGLKFMVYLQKENIIDESGMPKERFSAEFPKEGPSILRIQQVVRGDSAAYFCASSPGAGYEQYFGPGTRLTVT.

The chain recombines TRBV5-6 with TRBJ2-3; D is unresolved. V lost 0 bases to trimming and J lost 6 bases, with 5 bases between them. This CDR3 has 12 residues. Germline-derived CDR1 and CDR2 are SGHDT and YYEEEE. CDR3 residues: CASSLVGDTQYF. CDR3 nucleotides: TGTGCCAGCAGCTTGGTGGGGGATACGCAGTATTTT. Filled out from reference TRBV5-6 and TRBJ2-3, the complete variable domain reads DAGVTQSPTHLIKTRGQQVTLRCSPKSGHDTVSWYQQALGQGPQFIFQYYEEEERQRGNFPDRFSGHQFPNYSSELNVNALLLGDSALYLCASSLVGDTQYFGPGTRLTVL.

The chain recombines TRBV7-2 with TRBJ2-3; D uncertain. The CDR3 length is 14 residues. V lost 0 bases and J 2 bases, leaving 6 bases between the germline ends. Germline V gives CDR1 SGHTA, CDR2 FQGNSA. As DNA, the CDR3 is TGTGCCAGCAGCTTAGCGACTGCCACAGATACGCAGTATTTT. Encoded protein: CASSLATATDTQYF.

This clone was observed a few times. This rearrangement joins TRBV7-3 to TRBJ2-5; 12 bases line up with TRBD2. CDR3 length: 17 residues. The germline V gene has CDR1 SGHTA and CDR2 FQGTGA. Losses at the gene ends were 4 bases for V and 5 bases for J; bases not matched to a gene: 11. The CDR3 region has the DNA TGTGCCAGCAGCTCGCCCCGACTAGCGGGAGCGGATGAGACCCAGTACTTC. It codes for CASSSPRLAGADETQYF. The complete variable domain, with remaining parts taken from reference TRBV7-3 and TRBJ2-5, reads GAGVSQTPSNKVTEKGKYVELRCDPISGHTALYWYRQSLGQGPEFLIYFQGTGAADDSGLPNDRFFAVRPEGSVSTLKIQRTERGDSAVYLCASSSPRLAGADETQYFGPGTRLLVL.

The V and J genes are TRBV15 and TRBJ2-6; D unresolved. Germline V gene lookup returns CDR1 LNHNV and CDR2 YYDKDF (reference sequence). Trimming shortened V by 0 bases and J by 3 bases, and 3 bases separated the two germline ends. The CDR3 runs 14 residues. The CDR3 nucleotides read TGTGCCACCAGCAGAGATTATGGGGCCAACGTCCTGACTTTC. Residues: CATSRDYGANVLTF.